Listed below are T cell receptor beta chains from one sample, sequenced in a study of Graves' ophthalmopathy and Graves' hyperthyroidism. TCRdb redid the calling of the multiplex PCR reads with MiXCR, one entry per CDR3 protein. This table has 650,000 to 900,000 distinct CDR3 sequences, roughly two fifths appearing once. The source material was peripheral blood. The receptors come from an adult man with Graves' ophthalmopathy. CDR3s include the opening cysteine and the closing phenylalanine or tryptophan. A D gene is named only where the DNA matches it firmly. Expanded clones get a size class; other rows say once, few or many, or leave the size out.

.	few	TRBV29-1	TRBJ2-7	CSVGRGGYEQYF	TGCAGCGTTGGGAGGGGTGGCTACGAGCAGTACTTC
TRBD1	many	TRBV13	TRBJ1-2	CASSYRDSNYGYTF	TGTGCCAGCAGCTACCGGGACAGTAACTATGGCTACACCTTC
.	once	TRBV7-9	TRBJ1-5	CASSQDDSGASNQPQHF	TGTGCCAGCAGCCAAGATGATTCAGGGGCTAGCAATCAGCCCCAGCATTTT
.	once	TRBV29-1	TRBJ2-5	CSFLQGEGTQYF	TGCAGCTTCCTTCAGGGAGAGGGGACCCAGTACTTC
.	many	TRBV25-1	TRBJ1-1	CASRERLNTEAFF	TGTGCCAGCAGGGAGAGATTGAACACTGAAGCTTTCTTT
.	.	TRBV7-9	TRBJ2-6	CASSLTGPTGANVLTF	TGTGCCAGCAGCCTAACCGGCCCTACTGGGGCCAACGTCCTGACTTTC
.	.	TRBV7-2	TRBJ2-2	CASSQDIGPRGTGELFF	TGTGCCAGCAGCCAAGACATAGGGCCCCGAGGCACCGGGGAGCTGTTTTTT
.	few	TRBV7-3	TRBJ2-6	CASSLTGSASGANVLTF	TGTGCCAGCAGCTTAACAGGGTCCGCCTCTGGGGCCAACGTCCTGACTTTC
.	few	TRBV29-1	TRBJ1-2	CSVGGQGVYGYTF	TGCAGCGTTGGTGGGCAGGGCGTCTATGGCTACACCTTC
.	many	TRBV29-1	TRBJ2-5	CSTAWTSETQYF	TGCAGCACTGCTTGGACCAGCGAGACCCAGTACTTC